This T cell receptor (beta chain) was sequenced for a study of T cell changes during pregnancy in multiple sclerosis. The protocol was immunoSEQ multiplex PCR, while the TCRdb copy is restricted to in-frame clones and leaves out a portion. The table records 35,000 to 55,000 clones, approximately 92% of them present only once. Germline V gene sequence: CDR1 SGHRS, CDR2 YFSETQ. CDR3 length: 18 residues. V lost 2 bases and J 3 bases, leaving 20 bases between the germline ends. The chain employs TRBV5-1 and TRBJ2-2; D unresolved. The sequencing sample was made of peripheral blood. This clonotype was obtained from a female donor with multiple sclerosis, enrolled in a pregnancy study. The CDR3 nucleotides are TGCGCCAGCAGCTTACCGGTTGGGCTCCCGGCGGACACCGGGGAGCTGTTTTTT. Translating it yields CASSLPVGLPADTGELFF.